This entry lists 4 T cell receptor beta chains sequenced from one sample in a study of blood T cell repertoires in COVID-19. Assay used: immunoSEQ multiplex PCR; TCRdb lists only in-frame clones, some missing. The sample yields 18,000 or so clones, about 88% seen once. The specimen sequenced was peripheral blood. Source of these receptors: a man aged 35 to 55 with active COVID-19.

This clone was observed a single time. This chain joins TRBV29-1 and TRBJ2-3; D unresolved. The CDR3 runs to 13 residues. Germline CDR1 reads SQVTM; CDR2 reads ANQGSEA. The V gene lost 3 bases and the J gene lost 4 bases, with 11 bases spanning the gap. The CDR3 loop is CSVEQVVADTQYF. CDR3 bases: TGCAGCGTTGAGCAGGTTGTTGCAGATACGCAGTATTTT.

The rearrangement joins TRBV15 to TRBJ1-1, with a tentative D call TRBD1 (6 bases). Trimming shortened V by 2 bases and J by 3 bases, and 13 bases separated the two germline ends. The V gene's germline CDR1 is LNHNV and CDR2 YYDKDF (reference sequence). The CDR3 is made up of 15 amino acids. The CDR3 is CATSRYGSGDTEAFF. The CDR3, as DNA: TGTGCCACCAGCAGATATGGGTCAGGGGACACTGAAGCTTTCTTT.

V is TRBV7-9 and J is TRBJ2-1; D unresolved. Trimming cost V 5 bases and J 0 bases, with 14 bases left between them. Germline V gives CDR1 SEHNR, CDR2 FQNEAQ (reference sequence). The length of the CDR3 is 16 residues. The CDR3 region has the DNA TGTGCCAGCAGCCCCCCCCTACCGTCCTCCTACAATGAGCAGTTCTTC. Translation gives CASSPPLPSSYNEQFF.

The chain is built from TRBV5-4 and TRBJ2-7; 11 bases fit TRBD1. The germline gives CDR1 SGHNT, CDR2 YYREEE (reference sequence). This CDR3 has 15 amino acids. J gave up 5 bases and V 2 bases, and 6 bases lay outside the gene matches. DNA of the CDR3: TGTGCCAGCAGCTTCCCGGACAGGGGGCCCAACGAGCAGTACTTC. It codes for CASSFPDRGPNEQYF.